The 7 T cell receptor beta chains reported below all come from one sample, sequenced in a study of graft-versus-host responses after intestinal transplantation. Data came from immunoSEQ multiplex PCR; TCRdb stores just in-frame clones and leaves some out. The profile shows roughly 100,000 clones, approximately 94% of them singletons. Their target antigens are unknown. The sequencing used unstimulated CD8+ T cells sorted from spleen or lymph node cells, collected before intestinal transplant. Every receptor here comes from a human donor who received an intestinal transplant.

The chain links TRBV5-1 to TRBJ2-7; D ambiguous. The CDR3 is 12 amino acids. V lost 4 bases and J lost 6, with 11 bases in between. Germline V gives CDR1 SGHRS, CDR2 YFSETQ. The CDR3 DNA reads as TGCGCCAGCAGCCCCCCTTATATCGAGCAGTACTTC. Translated: CASSPPYIEQYF.

The V gene is TRBV7-9, the J gene TRBJ2-1; the match to TRBD1 covers 7 bases. Trimming removed 3 bases from V and 7 bases from J; junction bases left unmatched: 3. Germline V CDR1 and CDR2: SEHNR, FQNEAQ (reference sequence). This CDR3 has 13 amino acids. The CDR3 region is CASSLRGQNEQFF. The CDR3 nucleotides read TGTGCCAGCAGCTTGAGGGGGCAGAATGAGCAGTTCTTC.

The V gene is TRBV4-2, the J gene TRBJ2-1; 11 bases map to TRBD2. The CDR3 is 19 residues long. The germline V gene has CDR1 LGHNA and CDR2 YNFKEQ. V dropped 4 bases and J dropped 0; count of bases not matched to a gene: 11. The chain's CDR3 is CASSPGLAAAALSYNEQFF. The CDR3 nucleotides read TGTGCCAGCAGCCCGGGACTAGCGGCCGCCGCGCTCTCCTACAATGAGCAGTTCTTC.

This chain joins TRBV9 and TRBJ2-3, with D possibly called TRBD1 or TRBD2 (6 bases each). V was pared by 7 bases and J by 2 bases, with 11 bases between. This CDR3 contains 13 residues. CDR1 and CDR2 (germline): SGDLS, YYNGEE. The CDR3 sequence is CASARGHTDTQYF. DNA for the CDR3: TGTGCCAGCGCCCGGGGGCACACAGATACGCAGTATTTT.

The chain employs TRBV6-1 and TRBJ1-2; D unclear. The CDR3 spans 10 residues. V was cut by 6 bases and J by 5 bases, with 4 bases left in between. Per the germline V gene, CDR1 is MNHNS and CDR2 is SASEGT. The CDR3 DNA sequence: TGTGCCAGCAGCCTTTATGGCTACACCTTC. Amino acid sequence: CASSLYGYTF.

This rearrangement joins TRBV4-1 to TRBJ2-7; 8 nucleotides agree with TRBD1. CDR1 MGHRA and CDR2 YSYEKL come from the germline V gene. J was trimmed by 6 bases and V by 3 bases; bases with no gene match: 4. This CDR3 spans 13 amino acids. The chain's CDR3 is CASSHPGGSEQYF. CDR3 sequence (DNA): TGCGCCAGCAGCCACCCAGGGGGCTCCGAGCAGTACTTC.

The chain combines TRBV5-1 with TRBJ2-7; 8 bases are a match to TRBD1. V lost 4 bases, J lost 2 bases, and 8 bases stayed unmatched. The CDR3 has 15 amino acids. Germline values: CDR1 SGHRS, CDR2 YFSETQ. CDR3 in amino acids: CASSQDRGRTYEQYF. The DNA for the CDR3 is TGCGCCAGCAGCCAAGACAGGGGTCGGACCTACGAGCAGTACTTC.